The 3 T cell receptor beta chains listed next were all sequenced from one sample in a study of metastatic and nonmetastatic thyroid tumors. Via MiXCR, TCRdb re-called the PCR reads. The sample yields more than 10,000 clones, over 10% seen once. Every patient was untreated before thyroid surgery. Sample: blood. Receptor source: a female donor with papillary thyroid cancer or a benign thyroid nodule (not recorded which). Some clones in this sample may be carry-over from other donors' samples.

This clone was recorded at least ten times. V is TRBV3-1 and J is TRBJ1-5; tentative D call: TRBD1 (5 bases). Germline V lookup: CDR1 LGHDT, CDR2 YNNKEL (reference sequence). Trimming took 3 bases from V and 1 from J, leaving 16 bases between them. The CDR3 extends over 17 amino acids. The CDR3 region is CASSQSYHRFSNQPQHF. The DNA of the CDR3 is TGTGCCAGCAGCCAGAGTTATCACAGGTTCAGCAATCAGCCCCAGCATTTT.

This clone was picked up a small number of times. A much larger clonotype is one base distant, so this may be a read error. The same CDR3 also results from other DNA sequences found in this sample. The V and J genes are TRBV10-3 and TRBJ1-4; the D is unclear. Deletions cut 3 bases from V and 2 bases from J, with 7 bases between. This CDR3 region has 14 residues. Germline-derived CDR1 and CDR2 are ENHRY and SYGVKD. The CDR3: CAISESGTNEKLFF. DNA of the CDR3: TGTGCCATCAGTGAATCTGGGACTAATGAAAAACTGTTTTTT.

There are many counts of this clone. The chain joins TRBV10-3 to TRBJ1-1, with 7 bases lining up with TRBD1. With V trimmed by 6 bases and J by 1 base, 11 bases remained unmatched. The CDR3 runs to 16 residues. In germline, CDR1 is ENHRY, CDR2 SYGVKD. CDR3 sequence: CAISPRGGTANTEAFF. In nucleotides, the CDR3 is TGTGCCATCAGCCCGAGAGGGGGGACAGCGAACACTGAAGCTTTCTTT.